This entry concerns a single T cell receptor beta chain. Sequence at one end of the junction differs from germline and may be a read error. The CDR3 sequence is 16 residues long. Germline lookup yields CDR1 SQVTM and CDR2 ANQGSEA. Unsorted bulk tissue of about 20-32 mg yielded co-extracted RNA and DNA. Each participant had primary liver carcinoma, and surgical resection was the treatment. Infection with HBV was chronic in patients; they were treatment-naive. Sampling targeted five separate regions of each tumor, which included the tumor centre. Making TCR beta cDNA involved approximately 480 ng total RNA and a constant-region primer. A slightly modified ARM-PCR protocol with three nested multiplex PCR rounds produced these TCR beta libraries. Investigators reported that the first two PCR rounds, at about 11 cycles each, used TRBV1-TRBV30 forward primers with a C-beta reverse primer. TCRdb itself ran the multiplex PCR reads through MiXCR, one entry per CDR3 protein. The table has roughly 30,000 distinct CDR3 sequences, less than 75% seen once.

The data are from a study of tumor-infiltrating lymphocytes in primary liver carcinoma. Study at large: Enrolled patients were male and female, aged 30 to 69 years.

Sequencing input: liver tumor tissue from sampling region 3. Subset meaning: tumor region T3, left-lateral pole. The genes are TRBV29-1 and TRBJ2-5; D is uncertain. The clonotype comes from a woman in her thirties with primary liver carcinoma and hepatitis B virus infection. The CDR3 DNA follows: TGCAGGGTTGAAGCCTCCCGGTTAAGGGTCCAAGAGACGCAGTACTTC. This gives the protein CRVEASRLRVQETQYF.